This T cell receptor beta chain was obtained from a study of cytotoxic CD8 clonotypes in ibrutinib-treated CLL. The study's findings and limits: Baseline values of clonality outstripped age-matched healthy donors and followed circulating CD8+ T-cell counts. Sustained-remission and progressing patients were not sampled at matched times.

The table came from immunoSEQ multiplex PCR; TCRdb's copy has only in-frame clones and leaves some out. The repertoire consists of a few hundred thousand clones, with 70% occurring once and the leading ten covering 15%. Regarding this clone: Antigen: not known.

The V and J ends lost 3 bases and 7 bases, in that order; junction bases with no gene match: 9. Germline V lookup: CDR1 KGHSH, CDR2 LQKENI. This CDR3 has 14 amino acids. The chain joins TRBV18 to TRBJ2-7, with 7 bases identical to TRBD1. The sequence was obtained from a human donor with chronic lymphocytic leukemia. The sample here was PBMCs, taken after 24 months of ibrutinib treatment. The CDR3 coding sequence is TGTGCCAGCTCACCGCTCGACAGGGTTGAAGAGCAGTACTTC. This translates into CASSPLDRVEEQYF. The variable domain in full, completed from reference TRBV18 and TRBJ2-7, reads NAGVMQNPRHLVRRRGQEARLRCSPMKGHSHVYWYRQLPEEGLKFMVYLQKENIIDESGMPKERFSAEFPKEGPSILRIQQVVRGDSAAYFCASSPLDRVEEQYFGPGTRLTVT.